This TCR beta chain was obtained from a study of Ad26.COV2.S vaccination and SARS-CoV-2 variants. Looking at the study overall: Recipients of Ad26.COV2.S got it intramuscularly, once or twice 56 days apart. Notes on the study in general: Vaccine recipients surpassed placebo recipients in spike-specific TCR breadth.

CDR3 length equals 17 residues. Germline assignment: CDR1 SGHRS and CDR2 YFSETQ. J gave up 0 bases and V 5 bases, and 13 bases lay outside the gene matches. Concerning this clone: Its specificity is not known.

Using immunoSEQ multiplex PCR, the repertoire was profiled, and TCRdb retains in-frame clones only, with some absent. The table shows hundreds of thousands of clones, with about 90% occurring only once. The treatment was: 15 to 20 received Ad26.COV2.S at low or high dose, single or two shots; roughly five received placebo; per-sample allocation not given. Sampling was performed 63 days after the first vaccine or placebo injection. Built on an Ad26 vector, the vaccine expressed Wuhan-strain SARS-CoV-2 spike. This sequence joins TRBV5-1 and TRBJ1-1, with 7 positions matching TRBD1. The starting material was peripheral blood, obtained in a trial of Ad26.COV2.S vaccine versus placebo. The TCR comes from a person between 18 and 59 years old who received the Ad26.COV2.S COVID-19 vaccine or a placebo. The CDR3 bases are TGCGCCAGCAGATCAACCGGGACAGCTATATTGAACACTGAAGCTTTCTTT. As protein: CASRSTGTAILNTEAFF.